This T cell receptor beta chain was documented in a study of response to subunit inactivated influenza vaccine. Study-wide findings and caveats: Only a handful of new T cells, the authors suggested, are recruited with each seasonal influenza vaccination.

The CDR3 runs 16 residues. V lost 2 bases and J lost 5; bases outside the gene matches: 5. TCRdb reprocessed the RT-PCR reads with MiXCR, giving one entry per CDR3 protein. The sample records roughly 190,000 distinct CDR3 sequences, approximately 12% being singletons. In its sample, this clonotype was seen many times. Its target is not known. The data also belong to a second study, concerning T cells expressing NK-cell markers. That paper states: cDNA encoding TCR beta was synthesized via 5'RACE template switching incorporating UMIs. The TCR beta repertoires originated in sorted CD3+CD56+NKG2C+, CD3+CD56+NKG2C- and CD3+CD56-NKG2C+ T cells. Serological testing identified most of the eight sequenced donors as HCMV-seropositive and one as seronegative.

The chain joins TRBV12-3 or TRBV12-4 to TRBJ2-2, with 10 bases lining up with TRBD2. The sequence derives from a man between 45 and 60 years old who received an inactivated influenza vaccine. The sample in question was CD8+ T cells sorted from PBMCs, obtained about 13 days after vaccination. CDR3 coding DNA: TGTGCCAGCAGTTTATATAAAGCGGGAGGGACCGGGGAGCTGTTTTTT. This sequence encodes CASSLYKAGGTGELFF.